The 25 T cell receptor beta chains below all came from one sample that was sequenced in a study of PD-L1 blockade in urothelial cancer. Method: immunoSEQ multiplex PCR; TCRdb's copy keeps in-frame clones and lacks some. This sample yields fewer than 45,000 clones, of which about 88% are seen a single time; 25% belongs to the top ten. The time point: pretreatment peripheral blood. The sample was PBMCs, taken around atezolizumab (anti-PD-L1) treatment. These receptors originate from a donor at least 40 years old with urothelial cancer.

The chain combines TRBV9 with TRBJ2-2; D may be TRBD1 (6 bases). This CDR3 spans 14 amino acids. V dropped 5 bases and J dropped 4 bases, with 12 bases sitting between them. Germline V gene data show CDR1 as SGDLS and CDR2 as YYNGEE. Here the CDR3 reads CASRQGGSTGELFF. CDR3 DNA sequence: TGTGCCAGCAGACAGGGTGGGAGCACCGGGGAGCTGTTTTTT.

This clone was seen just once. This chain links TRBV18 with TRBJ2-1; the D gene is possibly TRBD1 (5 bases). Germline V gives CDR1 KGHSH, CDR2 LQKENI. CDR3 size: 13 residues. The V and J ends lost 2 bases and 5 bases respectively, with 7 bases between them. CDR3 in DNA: TGTGCCAGCTCACCAGGGGCGGACAATGAGCAGTTCTTC. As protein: CASSPGADNEQFF.

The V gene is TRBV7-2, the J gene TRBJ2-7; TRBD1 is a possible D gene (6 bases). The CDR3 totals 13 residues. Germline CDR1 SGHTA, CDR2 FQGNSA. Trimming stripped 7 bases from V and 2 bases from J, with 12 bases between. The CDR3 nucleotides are TGTGCCAGCACCCACAGGGCCCCCTACGAGCAGTACTTC. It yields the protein CASTHRAPYEQYF. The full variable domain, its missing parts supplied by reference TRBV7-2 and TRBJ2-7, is GAGVSQSPSNKVTEKGKDVELRCDPISGHTALYWYRQSLGQGLEFLIYFQGNSAPDKSGLPSDRFSAERTGGSVSTLTIQRTQQEDSAVYLCASTHRAPYEQYFGPGTRLTVT.

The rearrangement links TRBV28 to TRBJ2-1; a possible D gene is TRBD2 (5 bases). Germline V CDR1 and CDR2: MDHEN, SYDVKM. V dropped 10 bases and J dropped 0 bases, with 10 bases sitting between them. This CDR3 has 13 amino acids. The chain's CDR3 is CAIPAGSYNEQFF. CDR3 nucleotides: TGTGCCATCCCGGCGGGCTCCTACAATGAGCAGTTCTTC.

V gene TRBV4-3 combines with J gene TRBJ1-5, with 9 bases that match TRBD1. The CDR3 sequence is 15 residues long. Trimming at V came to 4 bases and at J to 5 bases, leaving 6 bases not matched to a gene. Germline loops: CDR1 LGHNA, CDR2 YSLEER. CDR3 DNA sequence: TGCGCCAGCAGCCCCGGGACAGGGAGGGATCAGCCCCAGCATTTT. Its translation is CASSPGTGRDQPQHF.

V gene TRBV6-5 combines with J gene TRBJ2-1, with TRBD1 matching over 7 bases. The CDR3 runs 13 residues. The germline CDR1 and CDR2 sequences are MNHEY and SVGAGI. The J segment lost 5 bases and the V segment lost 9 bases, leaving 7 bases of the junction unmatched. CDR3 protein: CASRGRPDNEQFF. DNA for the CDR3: TGTGCCAGTAGGGGGCGGCCAGACAATGAGCAGTTCTTC.

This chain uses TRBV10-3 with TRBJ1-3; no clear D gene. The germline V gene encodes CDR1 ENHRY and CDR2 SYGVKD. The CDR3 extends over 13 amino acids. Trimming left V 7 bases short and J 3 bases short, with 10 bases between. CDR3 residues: CAIKYGNGNTIYF. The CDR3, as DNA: TGTGCCATCAAGTATGGCAATGGAAACACCATATATTTT.

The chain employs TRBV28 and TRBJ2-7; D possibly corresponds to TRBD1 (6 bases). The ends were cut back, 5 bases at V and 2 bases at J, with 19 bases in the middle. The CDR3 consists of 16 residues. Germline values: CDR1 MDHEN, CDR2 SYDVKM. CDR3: CASSPPGTPAAYEQYF. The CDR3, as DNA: TGTGCCAGCAGTCCGCCTGGGACACCTGCAGCCTACGAGCAGTACTTC.

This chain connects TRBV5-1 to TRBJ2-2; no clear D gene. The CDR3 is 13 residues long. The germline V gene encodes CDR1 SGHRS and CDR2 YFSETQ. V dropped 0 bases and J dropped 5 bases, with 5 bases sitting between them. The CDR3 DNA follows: TGCGCCAGCAGCTTGGTTCCAACCGGGGAGCTGTTTTTT. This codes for CASSLVPTGELFF.

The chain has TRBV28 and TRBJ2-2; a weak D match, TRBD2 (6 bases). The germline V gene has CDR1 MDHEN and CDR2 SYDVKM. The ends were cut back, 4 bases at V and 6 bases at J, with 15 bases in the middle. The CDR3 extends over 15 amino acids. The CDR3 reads CASSSRGFGAGELFF. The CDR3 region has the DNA TGTGCCAGCAGTTCTCGGGGGTTTGGCGCCGGGGAGCTGTTTTTT.

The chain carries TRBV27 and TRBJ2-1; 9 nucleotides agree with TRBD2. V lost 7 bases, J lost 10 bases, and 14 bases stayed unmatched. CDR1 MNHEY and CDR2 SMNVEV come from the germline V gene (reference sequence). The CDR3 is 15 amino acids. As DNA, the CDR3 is TGTGCCAGCACCAAAAAGACGAGCGGGAGGCGAGAGCAGTTCTTC. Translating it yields CASTKKTSGRREQFF.

This CDR3 reads CASSYWSSGANVLTF. Here the CDR3 DNA reads TGCGCCAGCAGCTACTGGAGCTCTGGGGCCAACGTCCTGACTTTC. V usage is TRBV4-3 and J usage is TRBJ2-6; D call uncertain. The CDR3 consists of 15 residues. Per the germline V gene, CDR1 is LGHNA and CDR2 is YSLEER. V was cut by 5 bases and J by 0 bases, with 8 bases left in between.

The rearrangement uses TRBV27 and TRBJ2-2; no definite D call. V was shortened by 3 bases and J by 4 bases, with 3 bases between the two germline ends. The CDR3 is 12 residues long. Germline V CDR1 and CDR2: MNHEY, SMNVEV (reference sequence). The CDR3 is CASSFSTGELFF. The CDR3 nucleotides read TGTGCCAGCAGTTTCAGCACCGGGGAGCTGTTTTTT.

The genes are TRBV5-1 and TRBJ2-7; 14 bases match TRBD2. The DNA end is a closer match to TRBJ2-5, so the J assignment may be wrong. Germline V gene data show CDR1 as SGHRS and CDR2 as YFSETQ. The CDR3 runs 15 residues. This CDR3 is CASSLAGTSGGTQYF. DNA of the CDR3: TGCGCCAGCAGCTTGGCCGGGACTAGCGGGGGGACCCAGTACTTC.

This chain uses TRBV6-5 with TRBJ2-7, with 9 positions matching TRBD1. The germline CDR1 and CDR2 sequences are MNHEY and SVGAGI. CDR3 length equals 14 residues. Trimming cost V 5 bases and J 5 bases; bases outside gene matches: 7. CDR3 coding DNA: TGTGCCAGCAGTAATCCCGGGACAGGGAACGAGCAGTACTTC. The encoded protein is CASSNPGTGNEQYF.

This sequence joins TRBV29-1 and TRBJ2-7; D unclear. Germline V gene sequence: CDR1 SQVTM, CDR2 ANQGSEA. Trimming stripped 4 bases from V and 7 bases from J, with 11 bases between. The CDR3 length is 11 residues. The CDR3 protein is CSVARGDEQYF. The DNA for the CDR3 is TGCAGCGTTGCCCGAGGAGATGAGCAGTACTTC.

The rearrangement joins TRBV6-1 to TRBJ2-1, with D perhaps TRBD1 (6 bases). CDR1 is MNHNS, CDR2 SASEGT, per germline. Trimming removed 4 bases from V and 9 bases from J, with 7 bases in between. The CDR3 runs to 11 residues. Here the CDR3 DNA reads TGTGCCAGCAGTGCCAGGGGTGAGCAGTTCTTC. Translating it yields CASSARGEQFF.

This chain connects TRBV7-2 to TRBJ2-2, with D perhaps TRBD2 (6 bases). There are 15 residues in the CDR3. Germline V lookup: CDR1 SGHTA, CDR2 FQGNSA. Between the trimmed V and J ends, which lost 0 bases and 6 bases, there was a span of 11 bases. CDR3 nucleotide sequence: TGTGCCAGCAGCTTAGCGGGCGGGAATTCCGGGGAGCTGTTTTTT. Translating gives CASSLAGGNSGELFF.

CDR3 in DNA: TGTGCCAGCGCCATAGCGGGTTCTGGCAATCAGCCCCAGCATTTT. Protein: CASAIAGSGNQPQHF. The chain has TRBV28 and TRBJ1-5; D is uncertain. This CDR3 spans 15 amino acids. Germline lookup yields CDR1 MDHEN and CDR2 SYDVKM. Trimming shortened V by 8 bases and J by 2 bases, and 16 bases separated the two germline ends.

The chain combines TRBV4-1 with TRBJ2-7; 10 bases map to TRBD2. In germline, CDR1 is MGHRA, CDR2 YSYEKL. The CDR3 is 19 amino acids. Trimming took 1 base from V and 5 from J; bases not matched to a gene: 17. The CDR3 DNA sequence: TGCGCCAGCAGCCAAGTACTATATCCAGCGGGAGGGCCCCAGGACGAGCAGTACTTC. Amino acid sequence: CASSQVLYPAGGPQDEQYF.

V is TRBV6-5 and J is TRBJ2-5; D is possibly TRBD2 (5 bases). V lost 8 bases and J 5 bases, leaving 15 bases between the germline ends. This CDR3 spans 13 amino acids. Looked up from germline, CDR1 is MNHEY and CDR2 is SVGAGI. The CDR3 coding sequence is TGTGCCAGCCGCACACCGGGCGGGGAGACCCAGTACTTC. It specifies CASRTPGGETQYF.

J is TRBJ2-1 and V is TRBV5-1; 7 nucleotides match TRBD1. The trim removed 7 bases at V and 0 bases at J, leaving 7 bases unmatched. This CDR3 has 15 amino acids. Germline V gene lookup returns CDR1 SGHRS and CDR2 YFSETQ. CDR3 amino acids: CASSSEGASYNEQFF. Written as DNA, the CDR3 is TGCGCCAGCTCGTCTGAGGGGGCCTCCTACAATGAGCAGTTCTTC.

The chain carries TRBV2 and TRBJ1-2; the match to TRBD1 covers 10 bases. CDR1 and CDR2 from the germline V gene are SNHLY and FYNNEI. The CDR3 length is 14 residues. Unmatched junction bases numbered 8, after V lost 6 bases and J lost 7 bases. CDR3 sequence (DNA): TGTGCCAGCAGGGGGTCGGGACAGGGGACTGGCTACACCTTC. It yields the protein CASRGSGQGTGYTF.

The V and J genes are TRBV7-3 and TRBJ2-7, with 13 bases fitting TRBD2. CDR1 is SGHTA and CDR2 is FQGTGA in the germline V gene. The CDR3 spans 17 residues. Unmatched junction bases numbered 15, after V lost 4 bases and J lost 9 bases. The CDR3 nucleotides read TGTGCCAGCAGCTCCGGCCCGGGACTAGCGGGGCCCCGGGGGCAGTACTTC. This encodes CASSSGPGLAGPRGQYF.

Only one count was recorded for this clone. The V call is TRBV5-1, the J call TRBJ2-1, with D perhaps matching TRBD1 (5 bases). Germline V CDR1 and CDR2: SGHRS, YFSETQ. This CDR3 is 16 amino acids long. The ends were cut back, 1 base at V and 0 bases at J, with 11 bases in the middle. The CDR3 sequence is CASSLLPGSSYNEQFF. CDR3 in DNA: TGCGCCAGCAGCTTGCTCCCAGGGTCCTCCTACAATGAGCAGTTCTTC. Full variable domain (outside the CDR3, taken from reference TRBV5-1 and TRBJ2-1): KAGVTQTPRYLIKTRGQQVTLSCSPISGHRSVSWYQQTPGQGLQFLFEYFSETQRNKGNFPGRFSGRQFSNSRSEMNVSTLELGDSALYLCASSLLPGSSYNEQFFGPGTRLTVL.